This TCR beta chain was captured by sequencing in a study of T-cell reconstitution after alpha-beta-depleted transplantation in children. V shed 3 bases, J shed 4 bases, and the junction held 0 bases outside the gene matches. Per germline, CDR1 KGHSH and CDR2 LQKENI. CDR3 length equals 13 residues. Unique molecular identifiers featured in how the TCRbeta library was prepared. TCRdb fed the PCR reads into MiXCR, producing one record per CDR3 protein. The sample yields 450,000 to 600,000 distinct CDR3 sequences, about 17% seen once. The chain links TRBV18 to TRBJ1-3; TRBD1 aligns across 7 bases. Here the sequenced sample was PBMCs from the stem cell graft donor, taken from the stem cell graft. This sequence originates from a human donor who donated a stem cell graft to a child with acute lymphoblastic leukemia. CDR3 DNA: TGTGCCAGCTCACCGGACAGGGGAAACACCATATATTTT. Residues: CASSPDRGNTIYF.